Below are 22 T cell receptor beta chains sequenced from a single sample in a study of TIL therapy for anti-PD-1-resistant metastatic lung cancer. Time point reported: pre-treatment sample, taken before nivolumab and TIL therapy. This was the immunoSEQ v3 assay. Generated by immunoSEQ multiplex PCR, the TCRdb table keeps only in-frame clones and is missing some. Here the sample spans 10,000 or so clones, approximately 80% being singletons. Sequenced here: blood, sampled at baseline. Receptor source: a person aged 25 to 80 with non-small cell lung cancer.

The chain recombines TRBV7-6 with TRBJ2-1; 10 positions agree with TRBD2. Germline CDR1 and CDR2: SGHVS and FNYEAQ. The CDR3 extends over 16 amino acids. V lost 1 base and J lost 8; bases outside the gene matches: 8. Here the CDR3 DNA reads TGTGCCAGCAGCTTAGTGCTGGCTAGCGGGAGTTATGAGCAGTTCTTC. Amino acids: CASSLVLASGSYEQFF.

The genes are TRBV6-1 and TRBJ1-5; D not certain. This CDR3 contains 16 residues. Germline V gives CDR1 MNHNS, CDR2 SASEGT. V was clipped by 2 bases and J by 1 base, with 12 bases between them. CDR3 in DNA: TGTGCCAGCAGTGAACTCCCCCCGGGGAGCAATCAGCCCCAGCATTTT. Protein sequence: CASSELPPGSNQPQHF.

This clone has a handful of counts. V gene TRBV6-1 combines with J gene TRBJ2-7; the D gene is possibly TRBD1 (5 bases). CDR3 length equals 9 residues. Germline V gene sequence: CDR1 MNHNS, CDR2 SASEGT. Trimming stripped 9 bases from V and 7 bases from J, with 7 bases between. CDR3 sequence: CARRQEQYF. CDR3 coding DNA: TGTGCCAGGAGACAGGAGCAGTACTTC.

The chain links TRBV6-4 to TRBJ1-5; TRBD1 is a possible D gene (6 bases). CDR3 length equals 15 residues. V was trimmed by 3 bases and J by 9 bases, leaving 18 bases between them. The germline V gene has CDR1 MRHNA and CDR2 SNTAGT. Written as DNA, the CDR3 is TGTGCCAGCAGTGAAGATGCAGGGGTCCCTCGGCCCCAGCATTTT. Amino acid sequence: CASSEDAGVPRPQHF.

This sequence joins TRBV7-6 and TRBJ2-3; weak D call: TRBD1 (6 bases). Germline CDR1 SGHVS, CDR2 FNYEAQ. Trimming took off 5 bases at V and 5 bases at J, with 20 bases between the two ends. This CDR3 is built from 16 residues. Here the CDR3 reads CASSPLNGQTGDTQYF. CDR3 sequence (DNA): TGTGCCAGCAGCCCCTTAAACGGACAGACCGGAGATACGCAGTATTTT.

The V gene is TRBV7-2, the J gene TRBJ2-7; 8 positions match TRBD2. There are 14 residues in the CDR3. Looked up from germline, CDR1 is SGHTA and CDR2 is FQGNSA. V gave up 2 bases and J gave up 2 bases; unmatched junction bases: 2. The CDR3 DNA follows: TGTGCCAGCAGCTTACCGGGACTAGCCTACGAGCAGTACTTC. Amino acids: CASSLPGLAYEQYF.

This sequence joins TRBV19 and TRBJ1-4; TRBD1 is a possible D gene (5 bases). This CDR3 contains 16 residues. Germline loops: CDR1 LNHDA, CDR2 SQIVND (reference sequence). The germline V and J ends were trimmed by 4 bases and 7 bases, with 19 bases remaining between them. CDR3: CASSNPQEGRGEKLFF. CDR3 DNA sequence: TGTGCCAGTAGTAACCCCCAGGAGGGACGGGGTGAAAAACTGTTTTTT. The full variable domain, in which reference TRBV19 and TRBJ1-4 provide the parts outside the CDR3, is DGGITQSPKYLFRKEGQNVTLSCEQNLNHDAMYWYRQDPGQGLRLIYYSQIVNDFQKGDIAEGYSVSREKKESFPLTVTSAQKNPTAFYLCASSNPQEGRGEKLFFGSGTQLSVL.

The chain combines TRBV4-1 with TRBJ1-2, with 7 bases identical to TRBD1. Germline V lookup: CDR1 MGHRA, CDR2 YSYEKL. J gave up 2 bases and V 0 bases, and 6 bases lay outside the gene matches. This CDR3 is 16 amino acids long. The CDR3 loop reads CASSQERARGNYGYTF. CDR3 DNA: TGCGCCAGCAGCCAAGAACGGGCCAGGGGGAACTATGGCTACACCTTC.

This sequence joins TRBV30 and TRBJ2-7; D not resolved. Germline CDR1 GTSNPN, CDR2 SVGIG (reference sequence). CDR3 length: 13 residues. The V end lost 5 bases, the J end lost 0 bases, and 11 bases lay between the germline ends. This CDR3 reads CAWDDIRSYEQYF. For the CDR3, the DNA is TGTGCCTGGGACGACATACGCTCCTACGAGCAGTACTTC.

The CDR3 loop is CASSFHGQGEAFF. The CDR3 DNA reads TGTGCCAGCAGTTTCCACGGACAGGGTGAAGCTTTCTTT. This chain connects TRBV27 to TRBJ1-1; 8 bases are shared with TRBD1. Trimming took 3 bases from V and 7 from J; bases not matched to a gene: 4. Germline V CDR1 and CDR2: MNHEY, SMNVEV (reference sequence). The CDR3 covers 13 residues.

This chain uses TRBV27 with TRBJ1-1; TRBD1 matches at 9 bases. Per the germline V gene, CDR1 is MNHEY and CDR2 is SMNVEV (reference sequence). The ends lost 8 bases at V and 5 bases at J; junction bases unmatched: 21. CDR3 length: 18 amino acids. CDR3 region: CASRPIGRDRVHDTEAFF. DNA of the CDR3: TGTGCCAGCCGGCCGATTGGCCGGGACAGGGTTCATGATACTGAAGCTTTCTTT.

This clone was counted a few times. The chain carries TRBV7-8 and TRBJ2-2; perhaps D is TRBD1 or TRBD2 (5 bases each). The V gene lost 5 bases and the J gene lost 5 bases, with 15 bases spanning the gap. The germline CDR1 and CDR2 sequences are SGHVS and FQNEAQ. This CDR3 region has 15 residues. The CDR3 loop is CASSPPKRGTGELFF. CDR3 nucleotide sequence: TGTGCCAGCAGCCCCCCTAAGAGGGGAACCGGGGAGCTGTTTTTT.

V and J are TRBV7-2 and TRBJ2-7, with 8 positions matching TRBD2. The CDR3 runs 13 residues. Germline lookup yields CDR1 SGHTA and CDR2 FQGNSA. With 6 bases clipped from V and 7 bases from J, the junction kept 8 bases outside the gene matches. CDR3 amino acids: CASRIAGTREQYF. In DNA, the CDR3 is TGTGCCAGCAGAATAGCGGGAACGAGAGAGCAGTACTTC. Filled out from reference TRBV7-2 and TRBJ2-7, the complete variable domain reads GAGVSQSPSNKVTEKGKDVELRCDPISGHTALYWYRQSLGQGLEFLIYFQGNSAPDKSGLPSDRFSAERTGGSVSTLTIQRTQQEDSAVYLCASRIAGTREQYFGPGTRLTVT.

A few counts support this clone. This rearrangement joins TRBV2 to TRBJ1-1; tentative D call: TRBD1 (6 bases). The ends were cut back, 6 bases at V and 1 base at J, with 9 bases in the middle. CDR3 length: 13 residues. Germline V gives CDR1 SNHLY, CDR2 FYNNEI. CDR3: CASRGARNTEAFF. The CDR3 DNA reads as TGTGCCAGCAGGGGGGCCAGGAACACTGAAGCTTTCTTT.

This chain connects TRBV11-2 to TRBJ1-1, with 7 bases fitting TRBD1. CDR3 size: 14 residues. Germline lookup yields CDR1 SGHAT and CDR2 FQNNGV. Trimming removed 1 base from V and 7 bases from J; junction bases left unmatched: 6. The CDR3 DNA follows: TGTGCCAGCAGCTTAGTAGGGGGCGCGAATGAAGCTTTCTTT. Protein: CASSLVGGANEAFF. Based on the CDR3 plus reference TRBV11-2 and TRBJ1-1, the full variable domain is EAGVAQSPRYKIIEKRQSVAFWCNPISGHATLYWYQQILGQGPKLLIQFQNNGVVDDSQLPKDRFSAERLKGVDSTLKIQPAKLEDSAVYLCASSLVGGANEAFFGQGTRLTVV.

CDR3 sequence: CASSLTSGNTQYF. CDR3 DNA: TGTGCCAGCAGCTTGACTAGCGGCAATACGCAGTATTTT. The V gene is TRBV5-4, the J gene TRBJ2-3; 8 bases agree with TRBD2. V was pared by 1 base and J by 7 bases, with 2 bases of the junction left unmatched. Germline assignment: CDR1 SGHNT and CDR2 YYREEE (reference sequence). CDR3 size: 13 residues. Complete variable domain (other parts from reference TRBV5-4 and TRBJ2-3): ETGVTQSPTHLIKTRGQQVTLRCSSQSGHNTVSWYQQALGQGPQFIFQYYREEENGRGNFPPRFSGLQFPNYSSELNVNALELDDSALYLCASSLTSGNTQYFGPGTRLTVL.

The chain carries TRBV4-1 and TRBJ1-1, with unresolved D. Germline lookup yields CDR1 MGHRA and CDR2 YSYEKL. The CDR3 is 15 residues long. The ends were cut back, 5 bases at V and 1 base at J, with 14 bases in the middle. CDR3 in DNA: TGCGCCAGCAGCTTAAGGACCCCCTCGAACACTGAAGCTTTCTTT. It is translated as CASSLRTPSNTEAFF.

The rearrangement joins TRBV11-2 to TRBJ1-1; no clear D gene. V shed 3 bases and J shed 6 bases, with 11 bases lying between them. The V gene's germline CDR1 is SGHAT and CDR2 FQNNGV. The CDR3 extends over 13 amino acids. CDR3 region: CASSFHRVAEAFF. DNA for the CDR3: TGTGCCAGCAGCTTTCATAGGGTGGCTGAAGCTTTCTTT.

Here the CDR3 DNA reads TGTGCCATCAGTCTGCTACCGATGACTAGCGGGAGGGAAGGGCAGTACTTC. Its protein product is CAISLLPMTSGREGQYF. J is TRBJ2-7 and V is TRBV10-3; 14 bases line up with TRBD2. J was trimmed by 9 bases and V by 5 bases; bases with no gene match: 15. Germline V gives CDR1 ENHRY, CDR2 SYGVKD. The CDR3 spans 17 residues.

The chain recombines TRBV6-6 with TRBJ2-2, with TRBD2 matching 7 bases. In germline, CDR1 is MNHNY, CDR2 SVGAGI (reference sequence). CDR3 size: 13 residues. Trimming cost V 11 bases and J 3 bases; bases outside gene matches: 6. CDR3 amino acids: CAAGLRDTGELFF. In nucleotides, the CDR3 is TGTGCCGCGGGACTACGGGACACCGGGGAGCTGTTTTTT.

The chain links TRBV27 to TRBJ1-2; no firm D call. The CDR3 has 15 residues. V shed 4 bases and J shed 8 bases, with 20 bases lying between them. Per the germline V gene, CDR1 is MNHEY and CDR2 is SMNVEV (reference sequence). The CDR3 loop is CASSSRVSSRSGYTF. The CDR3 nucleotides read TGTGCCAGCAGTTCAAGGGTGTCATCTCGTTCGGGCTACACCTTC.

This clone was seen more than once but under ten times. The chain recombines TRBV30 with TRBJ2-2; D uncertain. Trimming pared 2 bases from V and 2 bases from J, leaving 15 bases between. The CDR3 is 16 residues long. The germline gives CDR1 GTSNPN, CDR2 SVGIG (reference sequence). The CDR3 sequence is CAWSPSRTDNTGELFF. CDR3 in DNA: TGTGCCTGGAGTCCGAGCCGGACCGATAACACCGGGGAGCTGTTTTTT.